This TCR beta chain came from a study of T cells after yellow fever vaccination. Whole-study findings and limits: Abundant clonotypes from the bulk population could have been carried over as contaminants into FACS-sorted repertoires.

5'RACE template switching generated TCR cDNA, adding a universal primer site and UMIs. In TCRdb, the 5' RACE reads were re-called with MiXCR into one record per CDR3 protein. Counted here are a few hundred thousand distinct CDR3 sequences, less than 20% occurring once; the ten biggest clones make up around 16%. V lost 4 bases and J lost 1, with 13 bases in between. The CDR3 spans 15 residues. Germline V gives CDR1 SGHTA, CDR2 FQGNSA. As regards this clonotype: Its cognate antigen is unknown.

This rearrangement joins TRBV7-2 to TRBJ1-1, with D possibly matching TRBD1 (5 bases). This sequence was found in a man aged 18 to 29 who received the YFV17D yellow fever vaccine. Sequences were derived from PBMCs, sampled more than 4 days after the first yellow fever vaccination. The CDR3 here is CASSSGAPRNTEAFF. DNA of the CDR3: TGTGCCAGCAGCTCCGGGGCCCCCCGGAACACTGAAGCTTTCTTT. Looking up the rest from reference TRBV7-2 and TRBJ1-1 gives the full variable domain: GAGVSQSPSNKVTEKGKDVELRCDPISGHTALYWYRQSLGQGLEFLIYFQGNSAPDKSGLPSDRFSAERTGGSVSTLTIQRTQQEDSAVYLCASSSGAPRNTEAFFGQGTRLTVV.